A selection of T cell receptor beta chains follows, all from one sample in a study of pediatric ulcerative colitis. This table comes from immunoSEQ multiplex PCR, and its TCRdb copy is limited to in-frame clones, with some not included. The sample lists about 16,000 clones, around 80% occurring once. The specimen sequenced was gut tissue. These receptors all come from a boy between 10 and 17 years old who was a control in a study of pediatric ulcerative colitis. The CDR3 runs from the conserved cysteine through the conserved F or W. The order of the fields is V gene, J gene, CDR3 length, CDR3 protein.

>TRBV25-1|TRBJ1-1|14
CASSGTGTVTEAFF
>TRBV18|TRBJ2-1|14
CASSPLGADNEQFF
>TRBV7-8|TRBJ2-7|15
CASSLVGGWSYEQYF
>TRBV14|TRBJ1-2|14
CASSREQGVGGYTF
>TRBV4-3|TRBJ2-7|17
CASSQDKSAGPPYEQYF
>TRBV13|TRBJ2-3|16
CASSRRASEGTDTQYF
>TRBV19|TRBJ2-1|17
CASSIRKTGIAYNEQFF
>TRBV6-6|TRBJ2-7|13
CASSYQIDYEQYF
>TRBV30|TRBJ1-2|14
CAWSSKQGAYGYTF
>TRBV19|TRBJ1-2|14
CASIRDRAAYGYTF
>TRBV9|TRBJ2-5|17
CASSVHSEAAARETQYF
>TRBV7-2|TRBJ2-7|14
CASSLARESYEQYF
>TRBV27|TRBJ1-1|15
CASSLAGILNTEAFF
>TRBV11-2|TRBJ1-5|13
CASSLQVNQPQHF
>TRBV14|TRBJ2-5|17
CASRGRNRGGDQETQYF
>TRBV11-2|TRBJ2-2|15
CASSLDGKDTGELFF
>TRBV29-1|TRBJ1-5|12
CSVRQGDQPQHF
>TRBV18|TRBJ1-2|15
CASSPDSPVGYGYTF
>TRBV5-4|TRBJ1-1|15
CASSVGSGDDTEAFF
>TRBV6-1|TRBJ1-5|13
CASSVRGNQPQHF
>TRBV7-6|TRBJ2-2|14
CASSGSINTGELFF
>TRBV28|TRBJ1-2|13
CASSSQGFYGYTF
>TRBV19|TRBJ2-2|15
CASEGPGIGGGELFF
>TRBV18|TRBJ1-1|13
CASSPPTGTEAFF
>TRBV7-8|TRBJ1-1|14
CASSLDGLNTEAFF
>TRBV6-1|TRBJ2-7|15
CASSDGLAGSYEQYF
>TRBV21-1|TRBJ2-5|11
CARTGGETQYF
>TRBV29-1|TRBJ2-2|18
CSVSAKGGTGEVIGELFF
>TRBV29-1|TRBJ1-4|13
CSVRGPDSEKLFF
>TRBV2|TRBJ2-3|13
CASLGLVPDTQYF
>TRBV18|TRBJ1-1|19
CASSPKGPGTGSVNTEAFF
>TRBV27|TRBJ1-5|17
CASSLYGRSYSNQPQHF
>TRBV11-1|TRBJ2-4|15
CASSLRTNPINIQYF
>TRBV5-5|TRBJ1-2|16
CASSFLTQRVNYGYTF
>TRBV11-2|TRBJ1-1|14
CASSLDQVGTEAFF
>TRBV28|TRBJ1-5|13
CASSPPGNQPQHF
>TRBV7-2|TRBJ2-1|15
CASSQGLAGVNEQFF
>TRBV10-2|TRBJ1-1|13
CASKGQMDTEAFF
>TRBV7-9|TRBJ1-5|16
CASSPGTGGGNQPQHF
>TRBV28|TRBJ2-7|12
CASSLEQSEQYF
>TRBV6-1|TRBJ2-4|13
CASSAEQGNIQYF
>TRBV7-2|TRBJ1-2|14
CASSLDRLNYGYTF
>TRBV5-1|TRBJ2-1|14
CASMSDRGLLEQFF
>TRBV2|TRBJ1-5|15
CASSGGQGWDQPQHF
>TRBV29-1|TRBJ2-4|18
CSVDLGFEGEVGKNIQYF
>TRBV28|TRBJ2-1|14
CASESSGTYNEQFF
>TRBV18|TRBJ2-7|15
CASSLGQGNEYEQYF
>TRBV7-6|TRBJ2-5|13
CASSPDSSETQYF
>TRBV9|TRBJ2-3|17
CASSVGTLITLTDTQYF
>TRBV10-3|TRBJ1-4|15
CASSYSIEGGEKLFF
>TRBV10-3|TRBJ2-5|13
CAISPDGTETQYF
>TRBV5-1|TRBJ2-2|17
CASSLVGVSRNTGELFF
>TRBV5-1|TRBJ1-6|16
CASSLVPGRGGSPLHF
>TRBV29-1|TRBJ1-2|12
CSIGYAGYGYTF
>TRBV9|TRBJ2-6|15
CASSVAGSGANVLTF
>TRBV6-5|TRBJ1-2|12
CASSRTGGGYTF
>TRBV7-9|TRBJ2-1|15
CASSSRDRSFGEQFF